The T cell receptor beta chain described here comes from a study of a mutant IDH1 vaccine in newly diagnosed glioma. Stated time point: week 11, during vaccination. In every dose of vaccine, 300 ug of mutant IDH1 20-mer peptide was given alongside topical imiquimod. Those who donated had recent WHO grade 3 or 4 IDH1-mutant, ATRX-lost astrocytomas. Trimming removed 6 bases from V and 17 bases from J; junction bases left unmatched: 16. The CDR3 totals 14 residues. The V gene's germline CDR1 is SNHLY and CDR2 FYNNEI. Produced via immunoSEQ multiplex PCR; TCRdb's table is partial and in-frame only. The sample yields around 27,000 clones, 60% to 80% seen once. About this clone itself: Its antigen is undetermined.

The V gene is TRBV2, the J gene TRBJ1-4, with 9 nucleotides matching TRBD1. The input for sequencing was PBMCs, taken from a glioma patient whose treatment included an IDH1 peptide vaccine. This TCR was sampled from a woman younger than 35 with glioma. CDR3 in amino acids: CASSPGQGKPTCFF. The CDR3 DNA sequence: TGTGCCAGCAGCCCGGGACAGGGAAAACCCACGTGTTTTTTT.